This paragraph reports one TCR beta chain. Trimming left V 3 bases short and J 0 bases short, with 14 bases between. The germline CDR1 and CDR2 sequences are SGHAT and FQNNGV. The CDR3 has 16 residues. This record belongs to a study of blood T cell repertoires in COVID-19. Sequencing used immunoSEQ multiplex PCR; TCRdb keeps in-frame clones, though not all of them. The sample carries a few hundred thousand clones, 82% recorded once. The sample comprised PBMCs or T cells enriched from blood (not recorded which). The clonotype originates from a woman in her fifties or sixties who had recovered from COVID-19. The chain is built from TRBV11-2 and TRBJ1-1; D ambiguous. This CDR3 is CASSFRPELMNTEAFF. The CDR3 coding sequence is TGTGCCAGCAGCTTTCGGCCGGAGCTCATGAACACTGAAGCTTTCTTT. The full variable domain, its missing parts supplied by reference TRBV11-2 and TRBJ1-1, is EAGVAQSPRYKIIEKRQSVAFWCNPISGHATLYWYQQILGQGPKLLIQFQNNGVVDDSQLPKDRFSAERLKGVDSTLKIQPAKLEDSAVYLCASSFRPELMNTEAFFGQGTRLTVV.